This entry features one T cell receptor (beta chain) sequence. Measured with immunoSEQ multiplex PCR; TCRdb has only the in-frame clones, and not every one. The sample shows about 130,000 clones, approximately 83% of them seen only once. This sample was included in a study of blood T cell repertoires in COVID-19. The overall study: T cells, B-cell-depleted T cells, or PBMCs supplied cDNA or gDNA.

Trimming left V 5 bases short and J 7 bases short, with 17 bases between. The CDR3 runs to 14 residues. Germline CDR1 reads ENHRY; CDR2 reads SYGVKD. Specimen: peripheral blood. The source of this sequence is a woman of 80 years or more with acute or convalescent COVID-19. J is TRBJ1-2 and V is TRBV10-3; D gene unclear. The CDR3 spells CAISYPDPRGGYTF. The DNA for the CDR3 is TGTGCCATCAGTTACCCTGATCCTCGGGGTGGCTACACCTTC.